This TCR beta chain was found in a study of cytomegalovirus exposure and HLA in healthy donors. Study-wide points: According to an earlier analysis, most TCR beta V segments yielded productive rearrangements about 87% or about 30% of the time. Specificity for CMV antigens was confirmed in vitro for a few of the CMV-associated chains. Presence/absence analyses supposed approximately even sequencing depth among donors.

60 Vbeta and 13 Jbeta primers were used in PCR. Profiling relied on immunoSEQ multiplex PCR, and the TCRdb table lists in-frame clones only, not all of them. The sample records more than 80,000 clones, over 70% being singletons. This clone was seen only a few times. Antigen specificity is unknown. This CDR3 spans 15 amino acids. The source material was PBMCs. The rearrangement uses TRBV21-1 and TRBJ1-4; TRBD1 is taken as the D call from the table, unchecked against the DNA. TRBV21-1 is termed a pseudogene. This receptor was obtained from a girl aged 2-15 years in good health and CMV-seropositive. This CDR3 is CASSKGDRVVMGLFF. The CDR3 bases are TGTGCCAGCAGCAAAGGCGACAGAGTAGTGATGGGACTGTTTTTT.